This entry describes one TCR beta chain. The target antigen is unknown. This entry comes from a study of T cell responses to AZD1222 COVID-19 vaccine. Study-wide background: Some second doses came at about 4 weeks and others at about 12 weeks; these were pooled.

The CDR3 consists of 14 residues. Deletions cut 0 bases from V and 3 bases from J, with 9 bases between. The germline CDR1 and CDR2 sequences are SGHRS and YFSETQ. Clones were sequenced by immunoSEQ multiplex PCR, and TCRdb holds only the in-frame ones, with some missing. The sample contains approximately 90,000 clones, approximately 94% of which appear only once. General study points: In the spike-specific TCR repertoire, nearly half reportedly target unmutated variant regions. After the peak T cell response, and only then, were repertoires sampled. White British donors predominated, females outnumbered males, and clonal diversity was possibly underestimated.

This sequence joins TRBV5-1 and TRBJ1-1; a weak D match, TRBD1 (5 bases). This material consisted of peripheral blood, taken on day 0 of AZD1222 vaccination. The clonotype comes from an adult in good health. The CDR3 protein is CASSLEPGDTEAFF. In DNA form, the CDR3 reads TGCGCCAGCAGCTTGGAGCCGGGGGACACTGAAGCTTTCTTT.